Each of the 26 T cell receptor delta chains below was sequenced from the same sample in a study of gamma-delta chains in newborns, infants, children. TCRdb re-called the reads through CATT. The table has a few thousand delta-chain clones, roughly 14% seen once. This material consisted of blood, taken at baseline. The source is a child who was a newborn, infant or young child, either healthy, febrile or measles-vaccinated (not recorded which).

CDR3 in amino acids: CACDRLGDQYTDKLIF. In DNA, the CDR3 is TGTGCCTGTGACCGACTGGGGGACCAGTACACCGATAAACTCATCTTT. V usage is TRDV2 and J usage is TRDJ1; the match to TRDD3 covers 9 bases. The germline V gene has CDR1 GEAIGNYY and CDR2 EKD. V lost 3 bases, J lost 0 bases, and 7 bases stayed unmatched. CDR3 length: 16 amino acids.

This chain uses TRDV1 with TRDJ1; 7 positions match TRDD3. CDR3 size: 23 residues. With 3 bases clipped from V and 0 bases from J, the junction kept 28 bases outside the gene matches. CDR1 and CDR2 (germline): TSWWSYY, QGS. The CDR3 is CALGDEETLLGKKVFRYTDKLIF. Written as DNA, the CDR3 is TGTGCTCTTGGGGATGAAGAAACCCTACTGGGGAAAAAGGTGTTTAGGTACACCGATAAACTCATCTTT.

This clone was picked up a small number of times. The rearrangement links TRDV2 to TRDJ1; 9 bases agree with TRDD3. The CDR3 consists of 20 residues. The J segment lost 0 bases and the V segment lost 1 base, leaving 17 bases of the junction unmatched. Per the germline V gene, CDR1 is GEAIGNYY and CDR2 is EKD. The CDR3 coding sequence is TGTGCCTGTGACACGTTAATCCCCTCAAGTGGGGGATATTACACCGATAAACTCATCTTT. Amino acids: CACDTLIPSSGGYYTDKLIF.

A few counts support this clone. A far larger clone differs by one base, so this is likely a read error. CDR3 in amino acids: CAMGPSYWGIRAADKLIF. Written as DNA, the CDR3 is TGTGCCATGGGGCCTTCCTACTGGGGGATACGCGCCGCCGATAAACTCATCTTT. The rearrangement uses TRDV3 and TRDJ1; TRDD3 agrees at 13 bases. CDR1 TVYSNPD and CDR2 GDNSRS come from the germline V gene (reference sequence). V shed 5 bases, J shed 3 bases, and the junction held 18 bases outside the gene matches. The CDR3 has 18 residues.

The chain has TRDV2 and TRDJ1, with D maybe TRDD3 (6 bases). The CDR3 loop spans 17 amino acids. V shed 0 bases and J shed 4 bases, with 20 bases lying between them. The germline V gene encodes CDR1 GEAIGNYY and CDR2 EKD. The CDR3, as DNA: TGTGCCTGTGACACCGTGAGTCCGCCAGGGGGAAACGATAAACTCATCTTT. Translated, it gives CACDTVSPPGGNDKLIF.

Concerning this clone itself: A much larger clone differs from this one at a single base, so this may be a read error. This chain connects TRDV3 to TRDJ1, with no clear D. CDR1 and CDR2 (germline): TVYSNPD, GDNSRS (reference sequence). Trimming removed 2 bases at V and 0 bases at J, with 31 bases between. There are 20 residues in the CDR3. For the CDR3, the DNA is TGTGCCTTTGCCCCTCGGGTGAAGAGGGTTAGGGTACTCAACACCGATAAACTCATCTTT. Its translation: CAFAPRVKRVRVLNTDKLIF.

In its sample, this clone was seen many times. The chain uses TRDV2 and TRDJ1, with 8 bases lining up with TRDD3. The V segment lost 4 bases and the J segment 4 bases; nucleotides outside the gene matches: 13. The CDR3 is made up of 16 amino acids. From germline, CDR1 is GEAIGNYY and CDR2 EKD. The CDR3 region has the DNA TGTGCCTGTGATCTTGTACTGGGGGCCACTTTCGATAAACTCATCTTT. Translated, it gives CACDLVLGATFDKLIF.

This clone was detected only a few times. The V call is TRDV2, the J call TRDJ1; the match to TRDD3 covers 12 bases. The germline gives CDR1 GEAIGNYY, CDR2 EKD. J gave up 0 bases and V 2 bases, and 6 bases lay outside the gene matches. The CDR3 has 17 amino acids. The chain's CDR3 is CACDRLGDTVNTDKLIF. In DNA form, the CDR3 reads TGTGCCTGTGACAGACTGGGGGATACAGTGAACACCGATAAACTCATCTTT.

As concerns this clone: TCRdb has a much larger clone's protein, which differs at residue 11 from the translation of this DNA, likely because of a read error; what is shown is the protein translated from the DNA. The chain combines TRDV2 with TRDJ3; tentatively, D is TRDD3 (6 bases). CDR1 GEAIGNYY and CDR2 EKD come from the germline V gene. Trimming removed 0 bases from V and 3 bases from J, with 17 bases in between. This CDR3 region has 19 residues. The CDR3: CACDTVWGFSFWDTRQMFF. The CDR3 region has the DNA TGTGCCTGTGACACCGTTTGGGGGTTTAGCTTCTGGGACACCCGACAGATGTTTTTC.

Only a few counts were recorded for this clone. The V gene is TRDV1, the J gene TRDJ1; TRDD3 matches 11 bases. J was trimmed by 1 base and V by 3 bases; bases with no gene match: 25. This CDR3 contains 23 residues. Germline V gene lookup returns CDR1 TSWWSYY and CDR2 QGS. The CDR3 DNA reads as TGTGCTCTTGGGGACCCCTTAGGGGGGTTACTGGGGGATAAGATGGGCCGCACCGATAAACTCATCTTT. Its translation is CALGDPLGGLLGDKMGRTDKLIF.

This clone was seen a few times. A far larger clone is one base from this, pointing to a likely read error. CDR3 protein: CACDQLEDTAGTDKLIF. CDR3 nucleotides: TGTGCCTGTGACCAACTGGAGGATACAGCCGGCACCGATAAACTCATCTTT. V and J are TRDV2 and TRDJ1; TRDD3 is a possible D gene (6 bases). CDR3 size: 17 residues. The germline gives CDR1 GEAIGNYY, CDR2 EKD. The ends were cut back, 3 bases at V and 1 base at J, with 20 bases in the middle.

This clone is termed medium-sized. The chain is built from TRDV2 and TRDJ3; tentative D call: TRDD3 (5 bases). The CDR3 consists of 17 residues. Germline CDR1 and CDR2: GEAIGNYY and EKD. Deletions cut 0 bases from V and 4 bases from J, with 12 bases between. DNA of the CDR3: TGTGCCTGTGACACCGTTCGGGGGTATTGGGACACCCGACAGATGTTTTTC. Residues: CACDTVRGYWDTRQMFF.

This clone has a handful of counts. This chain joins TRDV1 and TRDJ3; D is perhaps TRDD3 (6 bases). This CDR3 has 20 residues. Germline V gene data show CDR1 as TSWWSYY and CDR2 as QGS. The V gene lost 4 bases and the J gene lost 3 bases, with 22 bases spanning the gap. The CDR3 region is CALGGTVRVWGFWDTRQMFF. CDR3 nucleotide sequence: TGTGCTCTTGGGGGAACGGTACGTGTCTGGGGTTTCTGGGACACCCGACAGATGTTTTTC.

This clone was detected a few times. This likely stems from a read error, as it lies one base from a far larger clone. Other nucleotide sequences from this sample produce the same CDR3. V is TRDV1 and J is TRDJ1; no clear D gene. V was pared by 3 bases and J by 3 bases, with 29 bases between. The germline V gene has CDR1 TSWWSYY and CDR2 QGS. The CDR3 loop spans 20 amino acids. DNA of the CDR3: TGTGCTCTTGGGGAGCTAGTCCCCCTAAGGCGGGCGCGGGTGGCCGATAAACTCATCTTT. It codes for CALGELVPLRRARVADKLIF.

Details on this clone: A single base separates this from a much larger clone, so it may be a read error. Other DNA variants within this sample encode the same CDR3. The chain links TRDV2 to TRDJ2; 9 nucleotides agree with TRDD3. The CDR3 has 18 residues. Germline V gives CDR1 GEAIGNYY, CDR2 EKD. V lost 2 bases to trimming and J lost 5 bases; unmatched junction nucleotides: 14. Here the CDR3 reads CACDILGDGVGTTAQLFF. In DNA form, the CDR3 reads TGTGCCTGTGACATACTGGGGGACGGAGTGGGCACAACAGCACAACTCTTCTTT.

This clone was detected many times. The same CDR3 is also encoded by other DNA sequences in this sample. The chain has TRDV2 and TRDJ3; 12 nucleotides align to TRDD3. CDR3 length equals 19 residues. CDR1 and CDR2 from the germline V gene are GEAIGNYY and EKD. The V gene end was trimmed by 0 bases and the J gene end by 1 base; junction bases not matched to a gene: 3. Written as DNA, the CDR3 is TGTGCCTGTGACACCGTACTGGGGGATACTTCCTGGGACACCCGACAGATGTTTTTC. Encoded protein: CACDTVLGDTSWDTRQMFF.

In this sample, this clone is medium-sized. The V call is TRDV2, the J call TRDJ1; 13 bases are shared with TRDD3. The CDR3 length is 15 residues. Germline trimming cut 2 bases from V and 4 bases from J; bases unmatched to any gene: 3. Germline V gene data show CDR1 as GEAIGNYY and CDR2 as EKD. The DNA of the CDR3 is TGTGCCTGTGACATACTGGGGGATACGGACGATAAACTCATCTTT. It codes for CACDILGDTDDKLIF.

This clone qualifies as medium-sized. The V and J genes are TRDV2 and TRDJ1; D gene uncertain. The V and J ends lost 0 bases and 0 bases respectively, with 16 bases between them. Germline-derived CDR1 and CDR2 are GEAIGNYY and EKD. The length of the CDR3 is 17 residues. CDR3 region: CACDTIPQGGYTDKLIF. CDR3 DNA sequence: TGTGCCTGTGACACCATTCCCCAAGGAGGGTACACCGATAAACTCATCTTT.

Relative to its sample, this clone is medium-sized. V gene TRDV2 combines with J gene TRDJ2, with TRDD3 matching over 9 bases. Trimming removed 1 base from V and 8 bases from J; junction bases left unmatched: 19. The CDR3 contains 19 residues. Germline CDR1 and CDR2: GEAIGNYY and EKD. CDR3 nucleotides: TGTGCCTGTGACACTTTAGAGTCAACCGGGGGATACCCTTCCGCACAACTCTTCTTT. Amino acids: CACDTLESTGGYPSAQLFF.

The chain combines TRDV1 with TRDJ1; 10 bases are shared with TRDD3. Germline V gives CDR1 TSWWSYY, CDR2 QGS. The CDR3 is 21 residues long. With V trimmed by 1 base and J by 2 bases, 19 bases remained unmatched. The CDR3 coding sequence is TGTGCTCTTGGGGAACCTCCCCGGACCTGCGGGGTGGGGGATACAACCGATAAACTCATCTTT. It translates to CALGEPPRTCGVGDTTDKLIF.

This clone is labeled as medium-sized. The rearrangement joins TRDV2 to TRDJ1; 9 bases are a match to TRDD3. Trimming removed 3 bases from V and 2 bases from J; junction bases left unmatched: 12. Germline CDR1 and CDR2: GEAIGNYY and EKD. CDR3 length equals 17 residues. The CDR3 sequence: CACDSLNLGDLTDKLIF. CDR3 coding DNA: TGTGCCTGTGACTCCCTTAATCTGGGGGATTTAACCGATAAACTCATCTTT.

The rearrangement joins TRDV1 to TRDJ1; the match to TRDD3 covers 13 bases. CDR1 is TSWWSYY and CDR2 is QGS in the germline V gene. The V gene end was trimmed by 2 bases and the J gene end by 6 bases; junction bases not matched to a gene: 30. The CDR3 covers 24 residues. CDR3 region: CALGEGGALYCTGGYADSPYKLIF. The CDR3 nucleotides are TGTGCTCTTGGGGAAGGTGGAGCCCTGTACTGTACTGGGGGATACGCCGACTCCCCGTATAAACTCATCTTT.

This clone came up once. Just one base apart from a much larger clone, this may be a read error. Other nucleotide sequences from this sample produce the same CDR3. The chain is built from TRDV2 and TRDJ3; 13 positions match TRDD3. Looked up from germline, CDR1 is GEAIGNYY and CDR2 is EKD. The CDR3 has 27 residues. The CDR3 DNA reads TGTGCCTGTGACCCACTTCCTAACCCTGTACTGGGGGATACGCCGCGGGATAGCTCCTGGGACACCCGACAAATGTTTTTC. It is translated as CACDPLPNPVLGDTPRDSSWDTRQMFF.

This clone appeared a few times. The chain is built from TRDV1 and TRDJ2, with D uncertain. The CDR3 is 17 residues long. The germline V gene has CDR1 TSWWSYY and CDR2 QGS. Trimming took off 2 bases at V and 0 bases at J, with 13 bases between the two ends. The CDR3 sequence is CALGEFRSGALTAQLFF. The CDR3 DNA reads TGTGCTCTTGGGGAATTTAGGTCTGGCGCTTTGACAGCACAACTCTTCTTT.

A note on this clone: A much larger clone differs from this one at a single base, so this may be a read error. This rearrangement joins TRDV1 to TRDJ1; TRDD3 aligns across 7 bases. V trimming: 0 bases; J trimming: 4 bases; junction bases outside the gene matches: 32. The CDR3 extends over 24 amino acids. Germline V gene data show CDR1 as TSWWSYY and CDR2 as QGS. CDR3 amino acids: CALGELVRAFGWGYHRPVSDKLIF. The CDR3 DNA follows: TGTGCTCTTGGGGAACTAGTACGAGCTTTTGGCTGGGGGTACCACCGCCCTGTTAGCGATAAACTCATCTTT.

This clone was detected a few times. A single base is all that separates this from a far larger clone, so a read error is likely. Other DNA sequences in this specimen translate into the identical CDR3. The rearrangement uses TRDV1 and TRDJ1; 12 nucleotides match TRDD3. This CDR3 spans 17 amino acids. CDR1 is TSWWSYY, CDR2 QGS, per germline. J gave up 7 bases and V 3 bases, and 12 bases lay outside the gene matches. The CDR3 coding sequence is TGTGCTCTTGGGGACCCCAGCTGGGGGATACGGTGGGGTAAACTCATCTTT. The encoded protein is CALGDPSWGIRWGKLIF.